The rows below give T cell receptor beta chains drawn from one sample of a study of control samples from healthy donors and cancer patients. Produced via immunoSEQ multiplex PCR; TCRdb's table is partial and in-frame only. The sample yields approximately 80,000 clones, about 88% seen once. Sequenced: blood. All receptors derive from a woman between 45 and 60 years old in good health. Each CDR3 is given with its conserved first and last residue. A D gene is named only where the DNA matches it firmly. Where a row states a size, it is once, few, many or the class of an expanded clone; other rows omit it.

.	TRBV21-1	.	TRBJ2-1	16	CASSNLGGTPWLGQFF	TGTGCCAGCAGCAACCTGGGGGGGACCCCTTGGCTAGGGCAGTTCTTC
.	TRBV13	TRBD2	TRBJ2-1	17	CASSLEGRGGGYNEQFF	TGTGCCAGCAGCTTAGAGGGTCGGGGCGGGGGATACAATGAGCAGTTCTTC
.	TRBV5-4	TRBD1	TRBJ2-6	15	CASSWTGLGANVLTF	TGTGCCAGCAGCTGGACAGGGTTAGGGGCCAACGTCCTGACTTTC
.	TRBV28	.	TRBJ1-3	15	CASSFLGTSGNTIYF	TGTGCCAGCAGTTTTTTAGGTACCTCTGGAAACACCATATATTTT
.	TRBV27	TRBD2	TRBJ2-3	13	CASSVGLDDTQYF	TGTGCCAGCAGTGTTGGACTAGATGATACGCAGTATTTT
.	TRBV30	.	TRBJ2-2	14	CAWRDSPNTGELFF	TGTGCCTGGAGGGACTCACCAAACACCGGGGAGCTGTTTTTT
.	TRBV12-3/TRBV12-4	TRBD1	TRBJ1-2	13	CASRPGTGPGYTF	TGTGCCAGCAGACCTGGGACAGGGCCCGGCTACACCTTC
.	TRBV30	TRBD1	TRBJ1-2	14	CAWSAGDSLYGYTF	TGTGCCTGGAGTGCCGGGGACAGCCTCTATGGCTACACCTTC
.	TRBV11-2	.	TRBJ1-1	15	CASSFFLLGDTEAFF	TGTGCCAGCAGCTTTTTTCTTCTTGGGGACACTGAAGCTTTCTTT
once	TRBV5-4	.	TRBJ1-4	12	CASSLYGEKLFF	TGTGCCAGCAGCTTGTACGGTGAAAAACTGTTTTTT
once	TRBV30	TRBD1	TRBJ1-5	15	CAWSVRTGYDQPQHF	TGTGCCTGGAGTGTCCGGACAGGGTACGATCAGCCCCAGCATTTT
.	TRBV5-5	TRBD1	TRBJ2-2	17	CASSGSGTGVGSGELFF	TGTGCCAGCAGCGGATCCGGGACAGGGGTCGGGTCCGGGGAGCTGTTTTTT
.	TRBV29-1	.	TRBJ1-1	12	CSVTTVNTEAFF	TGCAGCGTTACGACGGTGAACACTGAAGCTTTCTTT
.	TRBV12-3/TRBV12-4	.	TRBJ1-3	12	CASSITGNTIYF	TGTGCCAGCAGTATAACTGGAAACACCATATATTTT
.	TRBV5-1	.	TRBJ2-7	15	CASSGGRGASYEQYF	TGCGCCAGCAGCGGGGGCAGGGGCGCCTCCTACGAGCAGTACTTC
.	TRBV9	TRBD1	TRBJ2-7	16	CASSVTSGTGAYEQYF	TGTGCCAGCAGCGTGACCTCCGGGACAGGGGCCTACGAGCAGTACTTC
.	TRBV14	TRBD1	TRBJ1-1	18	CASSQAFGTEVFGTEAFF	TGTGCCAGCAGCCAAGCCTTCGGGACAGAGGTTTTTGGCACTGAAGCTTTCTTT
.	TRBV28	TRBD1	TRBJ1-2	15	CASRTEDRVRIGYTF	TGTGCCAGCAGGACCGAGGACAGGGTCCGGATTGGCTACACCTTC
few	TRBV5-5	TRBD1	TRBJ1-6	15	CASSSQGARVSPLHF	TGTGCCAGCAGCTCACAGGGGGCGCGGGTTTCACCCCTCCACTTT
.	TRBV3-1/TRBV3-2	.	TRBJ1-2	16	CASSQDPVLLDYGYTF	TGTGCCAGCAGCCAAGATCCCGTTCTTCTAGACTATGGCTACACCTTC
.	TRBV3-1/TRBV3-2	.	TRBJ1-1	15	CASSQGLGVLGEAFF	TGTGCCAGCAGCCAAGGTCTTGGGGTTCTTGGAGAAGCTTTCTTT
.	TRBV30	.	TRBJ2-6	15	CAWSVAHSGANVLTF	TGTGCCTGGAGTGTAGCCCACTCTGGGGCCAACGTCCTGACTTTC
.	TRBV6-1	.	TRBJ2-7	15	CASSEQPQATYEQYF	TGTGCCAGCAGTGAGCAACCACAGGCCACCTACGAGCAGTACTTC
.	TRBV4-1	.	TRBJ2-4	15	CASSQAPGGSNIQYF	TGCGCCAGCAGCCAAGCTCCTGGAGGCAGTAACATTCAGTACTTC